The 29 T cell receptor beta chains given below trace back to one sample, sequenced in a study of long-term antiretroviral therapy in people with HIV. It was version v3.0 of the immunoSEQ assay that was run at survey level. Here immunoSEQ multiplex PCR was the method, and the copy in TCRdb shows in-frame clones only, minus some. The sample lists under 30,000 clones; around three quarters were seen once. The sequencing here drew on unsorted PBMCs, taken 2.1 years after starting antiretroviral therapy. The receptors shown here come from a man aged 25-45 years with HIV.

V is TRBV7-8 and J is TRBJ1-5, with a tentative D call TRBD1 (5 bases). V gave up 5 bases and J gave up 3 bases, with 11 bases separating them. Germline V lookup: CDR1 SGHVS, CDR2 FQNEAQ. The CDR3 totals 14 residues. The CDR3 coding sequence is TGTGCCAGCAGCCCCCGGGGGTCCAATCAGCCCCAGCATTTT. Amino acids: CASSPRGSNQPQHF.

The chain couples TRBV5-4 to TRBJ2-1; D is undetermined. V lost 3 bases and J lost 6, with 7 bases in between. There are 12 residues in the CDR3. Germline values: CDR1 SGHNT, CDR2 YYREEE (reference sequence). CDR3 sequence reads: CASSSTANEQFF. CDR3 nucleotide sequence: TGTGCCAGCAGCTCAACGGCCAATGAGCAGTTCTTC.

This clone appeared once. The chain couples TRBV19 to TRBJ2-2, with 11 bases matching TRBD1. Germline lookup yields CDR1 LNHDA and CDR2 SQIVND (reference sequence). The trim removed 6 bases at V and 4 bases at J, leaving 7 bases unmatched. The CDR3 is 16 amino acids. CDR3 region: CASSRTGGVLTGELFF. The CDR3 region has the DNA TGTGCCAGTAGCCGGACAGGGGGCGTCCTCACCGGGGAGCTGTTTTTT.

V is TRBV6-1 and J is TRBJ2-7; D is perhaps TRBD1 (6 bases). The CDR3 covers 13 residues. Germline CDR1 reads MNHNS; CDR2 reads SASEGT. V lost 4 bases and J lost 1, with 8 bases in between. The chain's CDR3 is CASSATGSYEQYF. The CDR3 region has the DNA TGTGCCAGCAGTGCAACAGGGTCCTACGAGCAGTACTTC.

The chain is built from TRBV30 and TRBJ2-5; the D gene could be TRBD1 or TRBD2 (6 bases each). The J call may be mistaken, given a closer DNA end match to TRBJ2-7. CDR1 and CDR2 from the germline V gene are GTSNPN and SVGIG (reference sequence). The CDR3 extends over 12 amino acids. Written as DNA, the CDR3 is TGTGCCTGGTCCCGAGGGGGGTACGAGCAGTACTTC. Translating it yields CAWSRGGYEQYF.

V usage is TRBV20-1 and J usage is TRBJ2-5; D perhaps matches TRBD2 (6 bases). Germline assignment: CDR1 DFQATT and CDR2 SNEGSKA (reference sequence). There are 11 residues in the CDR3. CDR3 loop: CSAERAETQYF. For the CDR3, the DNA is TGCAGCGCTGAGCGGGCCGAGACCCAGTACTTC.

The V and J genes are TRBV27 and TRBJ1-5, with D possibly being TRBD1 (6 bases). From germline, CDR1 is MNHEY and CDR2 SMNVEV (reference sequence). The CDR3 contains 18 residues. Trimming pared 1 base from V and 6 bases from J, leaving 22 bases between. The CDR3 nucleotides are TGTGCCAGCAGTTTATGGGGGACAAGGGCCAGTGGGGGTCAGCCCCAGCATTTT. This gives the protein CASSLWGTRASGGQPQHF.

The chain employs TRBV6-6 and TRBJ1-6, with D maybe TRBD1 (5 bases). Trimming left V 0 bases short and J 6 bases short, with 9 bases between. Germline V CDR1 and CDR2: MNHNY, SVGAGI (reference sequence). The CDR3 is 15 residues long. CDR3 amino acids: CASSYSSDSNSPLHF. The CDR3 nucleotides are TGTGCCAGCAGTTACTCGAGTGACAGTAATTCACCCCTCCACTTT.

This chain connects TRBV4-2 to TRBJ2-2, with D unclear. The V end lost 0 bases, the J end lost 6 bases, and 11 bases lay between the germline ends. The CDR3 totals 15 residues. CDR1 and CDR2 from the germline V gene are LGHNA and YNFKEQ. Here the CDR3 DNA reads TGTGCCAGCAGCCAAGATACTCTAAGGGCCGGGGAGCTGTTTTTT. This codes for CASSQDTLRAGELFF.

This chain uses TRBV9 with TRBJ2-7, with D possibly TRBD2 on 6 matching bases. The CDR3 runs 14 residues. Germline loops: CDR1 SGDLS, CDR2 YYNGEE. V was pared by 1 base and J by 5 bases, with 13 bases between. In nucleotides, the CDR3 is TGTGCCAGCAGCGTAACGGGACTGTCCAACGAGCAGTACTTC. Translated: CASSVTGLSNEQYF.

The J gene is TRBJ2-1, the V gene TRBV5-1, with a weak D call TRBD2 (7 bases). Germline values: CDR1 SGHRS, CDR2 YFSETQ. This CDR3 spans 19 amino acids. The ends were cut back, 0 bases at V and 2 bases at J, with 21 bases in the middle. The CDR3 coding sequence is TGCGCCAGCAGCTTGGGTCCCACTAGGGGGGGAGCCCCCTACAATGAGCAGTTCTTC. It yields the protein CASSLGPTRGGAPYNEQFF.

The chain uses TRBV7-9 and TRBJ2-1, with D uncertain. This CDR3 spans 16 amino acids. V dropped 3 bases and J dropped 0 bases, with 12 bases sitting between them. Germline V CDR1 and CDR2: SEHNR, FQNEAQ (reference sequence). DNA of the CDR3: TGTGCCAGCAGCTTTTCTGGGCAAGGCTCCTACAATGAGCAGTTCTTC. Its protein product is CASSFSGQGSYNEQFF.

This clone was counted only a few times. V and J are TRBV6-1 and TRBJ1-1; perhaps TRBD1 as D (5 bases). Trimming removed 2 bases at V and 0 bases at J, with 10 bases between. Germline V CDR1 and CDR2: MNHNS, SASEGT. The CDR3 totals 15 residues. Here the CDR3 reads CASSERRGMNTEAFF. CDR3 DNA: TGTGCCAGCAGTGAACGGCGGGGCATGAACACTGAAGCTTTCTTT.

Concerning this clone itself: At one end, the junction sequence differs from germline, possibly due to a read error. The gene calls are TRBV10-3 and TRBJ1-2; 10 positions match TRBD1. CDR3 size: 16 residues. Germline loops: CDR1 ENHRY, CDR2 SYGVKD. The CDR3 loop reads CASSEGTGVWIYGYTF. The DNA of the CDR3 is TGTGCCAGCAGTGAAGGGACAGGGGTATGGATCTATGGCTACACCTTC.

This sequence joins TRBV11-2 and TRBJ2-3; weak D call: TRBD1 (6 bases). The CDR3 is made up of 16 amino acids. The germline CDR1 and CDR2 sequences are SGHAT and FQNNGV. With 1 base removed from V and 11 bases from J, the gap between germline ends came to 22 bases. The CDR3 sequence: CASSLVRDTPGLVQYF. The CDR3 DNA is TGTGCCAGCAGCTTAGTTAGGGACACCCCAGGGTTGGTGCAGTATTTT.

The V call is TRBV6-5, the J call TRBJ2-5; tentatively, D is TRBD1 (6 bases). The V gene lost 0 bases and the J gene lost 5 bases, with 13 bases spanning the gap. The CDR3 loop spans 15 amino acids. CDR1 is MNHEY, CDR2 SVGAGI, per germline. The CDR3 here is CASSYSRGQSETQYF. CDR3 coding DNA: TGTGCCAGCAGTTACTCCCGCGGACAGTCCGAGACCCAGTACTTC.

The V gene is TRBV6-6, the J gene TRBJ1-3; 11 bases align to TRBD1. V shed 2 bases, J shed 0 bases, and the junction held 0 bases outside the gene matches. In germline, CDR1 is MNHNY, CDR2 SVGAGI (reference sequence). The CDR3 sequence is 16 residues long. The CDR3 loop reads CASSYGQGASGNTIYF. The CDR3 DNA reads TGTGCCAGCAGTTACGGACAGGGGGCCTCTGGAAACACCATATATTTT.

V and J are TRBV29-1 and TRBJ2-2; the D gene is possibly TRBD1 (5 bases). The V gene's germline CDR1 is SQVTM and CDR2 ANQGSEA. Trimming cost V 4 bases and J 0 bases, with 12 bases left between them. The CDR3 covers 15 residues. As DNA, the CDR3 is TGCAGCGTTGGTAGGGGTGCCACGAACACCGGGGAGCTGTTTTTT. Amino acids: CSVGRGATNTGELFF.

In its sample, this clone is medium-sized (0.01 to 0.1%). This chain joins TRBV19 and TRBJ1-1; D is perhaps TRBD1 (6 bases). This CDR3 has 12 residues. CDR1 is LNHDA and CDR2 is SQIVND in the germline V gene (reference sequence). V was cut by 6 bases and J by 11 bases, with 16 bases left in between. The CDR3 region has the DNA TGTGCCAGTAGGCGAGGGGGACCGGTTGCTTTCTTT. It specifies CASRRGGPVAFF.

This clone was detected a few times. The chain carries TRBV29-1 and TRBJ1-1; 9 nucleotides align to TRBD1. The CDR3 runs 11 residues. The trim removed 4 bases at V and 12 bases at J, leaving 6 bases unmatched. The V gene's germline CDR1 is SQVTM and CDR2 ANQGSEA. CDR3 DNA: TGCAGCGTTGGAATACAGGGGGCCTCTTTCTTT. Its protein product is CSVGIQGASFF.

This sequence joins TRBV5-4 and TRBJ1-1; 7 bases fit TRBD1. Trimming cost V 4 bases and J 0 bases; bases outside gene matches: 9. This CDR3 is 16 amino acids long. Germline lookup yields CDR1 SGHNT and CDR2 YYREEE (reference sequence). The DNA for the CDR3 is TGTGCCAGCAGCGACCCAGGGGGTCCTATGAACACTGAAGCTTTCTTT. Amino acid sequence: CASSDPGGPMNTEAFF.

V gene TRBV5-6 combines with J gene TRBJ1-1; 7 bases are a match to TRBD1. Per the germline V gene, CDR1 is SGHDT and CDR2 is YYEEEE. The CDR3 extends over 15 amino acids. V was pared by 4 bases and J by 2 bases, with 8 bases of the junction left unmatched. The CDR3 spells CASSGTGAVNTEAFF. The CDR3 DNA reads as TGTGCCAGCAGCGGCACAGGGGCGGTAAACACTGAAGCTTTCTTT.

The CDR3 DNA sequence: TGCGCCAGCAGCGGGACAGGGGGCTCCTACGAGCAGTACTTC. This sequence encodes CASSGTGGSYEQYF. The J gene is TRBJ2-7, the V gene TRBV5-1, with 11 bases lining up with TRBD1. CDR1 is SGHRS and CDR2 is YFSETQ in the germline V gene. The V gene end was trimmed by 4 bases and the J gene end by 0 bases; junction bases not matched to a gene: 0. The length of the CDR3 is 14 residues.

The chain joins TRBV7-2 to TRBJ2-5, with D possibly called TRBD1 or TRBD2 (5 bases each). Germline assignment: CDR1 SGHTA and CDR2 FQGNSA. V lost 5 bases, J lost 1 base, and 11 bases lay in between. CDR3 length: 14 amino acids. CDR3: CASSPPGPQETQYF. The CDR3 DNA is TGTGCCAGCAGCCCTCCGGGGCCCCAAGAGACCCAGTACTTC.

This chain joins TRBV10-3 and TRBJ1-1, with D possibly TRBD1 on 5 matching bases. V lost 8 bases to trimming and J lost 12 bases, with 16 bases between them. The germline gives CDR1 ENHRY, CDR2 SYGVKD. This CDR3 contains 11 residues. CDR3 region: CAIEGRTLPFF. The CDR3 coding sequence is TGTGCCATCGAAGGGAGGACACTCCCTTTCTTT.

The gene calls are TRBV7-7 and TRBJ2-5; no reliable D call. CDR1 and CDR2 from the germline V gene are SSHAT and FNYEAQ (reference sequence). Trimming left V 1 base short and J 1 base short, with 4 bases between. CDR3 length: 13 amino acids. The CDR3 loop reads CASSLEIQETQYF. The CDR3 DNA follows: TGTGCCAGCAGCTTAGAAATCCAAGAGACCCAGTACTTC.

The CDR3: CASRPERSQYGYTF. The CDR3 DNA sequence: TGTGCCAGCAGACCTGAGAGGTCCCAGTATGGCTACACCTTC. The chain is built from TRBV6-5 and TRBJ1-2; no clear D gene. CDR3 length: 14 amino acids. V lost 6 bases and J 5 bases, leaving 16 bases between the germline ends. Germline CDR1 reads MNHEY; CDR2 reads SVGAGI.

A remark on this clone: The same CDR3 also results from other DNA sequences found in this sample. This chain joins TRBV30 and TRBJ2-7; D is possibly TRBD2 (6 bases). CDR3 size: 15 residues. Per germline, CDR1 GTSNPN and CDR2 SVGIG (reference sequence). With 0 bases removed from V and 0 bases from J, the gap between germline ends came to 12 bases. CDR3 protein: CAWSVRGDFSYEQYF. The CDR3 bases are TGTGCCTGGAGTGTACGTGGGGACTTCTCCTACGAGCAGTACTTC.

The rearrangement joins TRBV5-5 to TRBJ2-2; tentatively, D is TRBD1 (5 bases). In germline, CDR1 is SGHKS, CDR2 YYEKEE (reference sequence). The V gene lost 0 bases and the J gene lost 5 bases, with 14 bases spanning the gap. This CDR3 has 16 residues. Here the CDR3 DNA reads TGTGCCAGCAGCTTGGAAGGCAGGGTAGGGACCGGGGAGCTGTTTTTT. It translates to CASSLEGRVGTGELFF.